The 32 T cell receptor beta chains reported below all come from one sample, sequenced in a study of control samples from healthy donors and cancer patients. Generated by immunoSEQ multiplex PCR, the TCRdb table keeps only in-frame clones and is missing some. The sample lists some 120,000 clones, 80% to 95% occurring once. The sequencing input was blood. These receptors were taken from a man between 18 and 35 years old in good health.

V gene TRBV9 combines with J gene TRBJ2-3; 8 positions agree with TRBD1. Germline values: CDR1 SGDLS, CDR2 YYNGEE. V lost 0 bases and J lost 3; bases outside the gene matches: 0. CDR3 size: 14 residues. Here the CDR3 reads CASSVGTGTDTQYF. CDR3 in DNA: TGTGCCAGCAGCGTAGGGACAGGGACAGATACGCAGTATTTT.

The rearrangement uses TRBV5-4 and TRBJ2-2; the match to TRBD2 covers 13 bases. Germline CDR1 and CDR2: SGHNT and YYREEE (reference sequence). This CDR3 has 17 amino acids. The V and J ends lost 0 bases and 6 bases, in that order; junction bases with no gene match: 5. The chain's CDR3 is CASSLGLAGGSAGELFF. The CDR3 region has the DNA TGTGCCAGCAGCTTGGGACTAGCGGGAGGAAGTGCCGGGGAGCTGTTTTTT.

V gene TRBV24-1 combines with J gene TRBJ2-5; a possible D gene is TRBD2 (5 bases). This CDR3 has 14 amino acids. V was shortened by 5 bases and J by 2 bases, with 11 bases between the two germline ends. Germline V lookup: CDR1 KGHDR, CDR2 SFDVKD. In DNA, the CDR3 is TGTGCCACCAGTGCTAGCCGTCTTCAAGAGACCCAGTACTTC. Translation: CATSASRLQETQYF.

This chain connects TRBV28 to TRBJ2-7; D uncertain. There are 14 residues in the CDR3. V lost 8 bases, J lost 5 bases, and 19 bases lay in between. Germline CDR1 and CDR2: MDHEN and SYDVKM. In nucleotides, the CDR3 is TGTGCCAGCCACGACGGGCAACTAAGGGACGAGCAGTACTTC. Protein product: CASHDGQLRDEQYF.

J is TRBJ2-5 and V is TRBV5-1; either TRBD1 or TRBD2 may supply D (5 bases each). Trimming stripped 5 bases from V and 4 bases from J, with 9 bases between. CDR1 is SGHRS, CDR2 YFSETQ, per germline. CDR3 length: 12 amino acids. CDR3 in amino acids: CASRGEGETQYF. For the CDR3, the DNA is TGCGCCAGCAGGGGGGAAGGAGAGACCCAGTACTTC. Full variable domain (rest looked up from reference TRBV5-1 and TRBJ2-5): KAGVTQTPRYLIKTRGQQVTLSCSPISGHRSVSWYQQTPGQGLQFLFEYFSETQRNKGNFPGRFSGRQFSNSRSEMNVSTLELGDSALYLCASRGEGETQYFGPGTRLLVL.

In DNA form, the CDR3 reads TGTGCCAGCAGCTTAGTGACGGGAGGGGCAGATACGCAGTATTTT. Protein sequence: CASSLVTGGADTQYF. The rearrangement uses TRBV7-9 and TRBJ2-3; 8 nucleotides agree with TRBD2. CDR1 is SEHNR, CDR2 FQNEAQ, per germline (reference sequence). The ends lost 1 base at V and 4 bases at J; junction bases unmatched: 4. This CDR3 region has 15 residues. The variable domain in full, with the rest retrieved from reference TRBV7-9 and TRBJ2-3, is DTGVSQNPRHKITKRGQNVTFRCDPISEHNRLYWYRQTLGQGPEFLTYFQNEAQLEKSRLLSDRFSAERPKGSFSTLEIQRTEQGDSAMYLCASSLVTGGADTQYFGPGTRLTVL.

This clone was found once. The J gene is TRBJ2-7, the V gene TRBV6-5, with D perhaps assigned TRBD1 or TRBD2 (6 bases each). The CDR3 covers 13 residues. Germline CDR1 reads MNHEY; CDR2 reads SVGAGI. Trimming pared 7 bases from V and 3 bases from J, leaving 13 bases between. CDR3 nucleotide sequence: TGTGCCAGCACCCGGGGGCCCCGCTACGAGCAGTACGTC. Translated: CASTRGPRYEQYV.

The CDR3 here is CASSLGPIDSNQPQHF. CDR3 nucleotide sequence: TGCGCCAGCAGCTTGGGACCGATCGATAGCAATCAGCCCCAGCATTTT. J is TRBJ1-5 and V is TRBV5-1, with D uncertain. The CDR3 length is 16 residues. Per germline, CDR1 SGHRS and CDR2 YFSETQ. V lost 0 bases, J lost 0 bases, and 10 bases lay in between.

The chain uses TRBV4-1 and TRBJ2-1, with D perhaps TRBD2 (6 bases). From germline, CDR1 is MGHRA and CDR2 YSYEKL. This CDR3 spans 16 amino acids. V gave up 5 bases and J gave up 2 bases, with 16 bases separating them. CDR3 nucleotides: TGCGCCAGCAGCGCTACCTCTAGCGCCACCTACAATGAGCAGTTCTTC. Encoded protein: CASSATSSATYNEQFF.

The chain carries TRBV6-4 and TRBJ1-5; the match to TRBD1 covers 7 bases. J gave up 2 bases and V 8 bases, and 3 bases lay outside the gene matches. Germline V gene sequence: CDR1 MRHNA, CDR2 SNTAGT. The CDR3 consists of 13 residues. This CDR3 reads CASGGTGNQPQHF. CDR3 nucleotides: TGTGCCAGCGGTGGGACAGGCAATCAGCCCCAGCATTTT.

The V call is TRBV14, the J call TRBJ2-1; D is undetermined. CDR3 length: 15 amino acids. V was pared by 2 bases and J by 5 bases, with 13 bases between. Germline V gives CDR1 SGHDN, CDR2 FVKESK. CDR3: CASSQLDRAHNEQFF. The CDR3 bases are TGTGCCAGCAGCCAACTCGACCGGGCCCACAATGAGCAGTTCTTC. Full variable domain (rest looked up from reference TRBV14 and TRBJ2-1): EAGVTQFPSHSVIEKGQTVTLRCDPISGHDNLYWYRRVMGKEIKFLLHFVKESKQDESGMPNNRFLAERTGGTYSTLKVQPAELEDSGVYFCASSQLDRAHNEQFFGPGTRLTVL.

The chain uses TRBV9 and TRBJ2-3, with D hard to call. With 0 bases removed from V and 6 bases from J, the gap between germline ends came to 11 bases. This CDR3 is built from 14 residues. Germline CDR1 and CDR2: SGDLS and YYNGEE. Here the CDR3 DNA reads TGTGCCAGCAGCGTAGAACTGGCTCAGGATACGCAGTATTTT. Its protein product is CASSVELAQDTQYF.

The V gene is TRBV7-9, the J gene TRBJ1-2; D is possibly TRBD1 (5 bases). The CDR3 is 12 amino acids. V lost 9 bases and J lost 3, with 11 bases in between. The germline V gene encodes CDR1 SEHNR and CDR2 FQNEAQ (reference sequence). CDR3 protein: CASVRGDYGYTF. The CDR3 DNA reads as TGTGCCAGTGTACGGGGGGACTATGGCTACACCTTC.

V usage is TRBV4-1 and J usage is TRBJ2-5, with a weak D call TRBD2 (5 bases). The CDR3 length is 13 residues. V gave up 1 base and J gave up 9 bases, with 12 bases separating them. Germline values: CDR1 MGHRA, CDR2 YSYEKL. CDR3 residues: CASSQGPLEAQYF. The CDR3 DNA follows: TGCGCCAGCAGCCAAGGGCCCTTGGAGGCCCAGTACTTC.

The V call is TRBV2, the J call TRBJ1-2; D gene uncertain. The ends were cut back, 7 bases at V and 3 bases at J, with 12 bases in the middle. The CDR3 is 13 residues long. From germline, CDR1 is SNHLY and CDR2 FYNNEI. CDR3: CASTEALDYGYTF. In DNA form, the CDR3 reads TGTGCCAGCACCGAGGCCCTAGACTATGGCTACACCTTC.

The V and J genes are TRBV20-1 and TRBJ1-2; D unclear. Trimming removed 5 bases at V and 6 bases at J, with 10 bases between. This CDR3 contains 11 residues. Germline lookup yields CDR1 DFQATT and CDR2 SNEGSKA (reference sequence). CDR3 coding DNA: TGCAGTGCTGGGAGACAAGATGGCTACACCTTC. Translated: CSAGRQDGYTF.

This rearrangement joins TRBV15 to TRBJ1-2; 7 positions match TRBD1. The germline V gene encodes CDR1 LNHNV and CDR2 YYDKDF (reference sequence). The CDR3 has 17 residues. Germline trimming cut 3 bases from V and 0 bases from J; bases unmatched to any gene: 10. The CDR3 region is CATSSATGARANYGYTF. The CDR3 DNA reads TGTGCCACCAGCAGCGCTACAGGGGCCCGCGCTAACTATGGCTACACCTTC.

V and J are TRBV27 and TRBJ2-1, with TRBD1 as a possible D gene (5 bases). Looked up from germline, CDR1 is MNHEY and CDR2 is SMNVEV (reference sequence). With 10 bases removed from V and 0 bases from J, the gap between germline ends came to 16 bases. The CDR3 covers 15 residues. The CDR3 reads CATARGVSSYNEQFF. DNA of the CDR3: TGTGCCACCGCAAGGGGCGTTAGCTCCTACAATGAGCAGTTCTTC.

The chain combines TRBV6-1 with TRBJ1-4; D is uncertain. This CDR3 spans 15 amino acids. Germline-derived CDR1 and CDR2 are MNHNS and SASEGT. Trimming removed 0 bases from V and 5 bases from J, with 10 bases in between. In DNA form, the CDR3 reads TGTGCCAGCAGTGAAGCTATGCATGGGAATGAAAAACTGTTTTTT. As protein: CASSEAMHGNEKLFF.

The chain combines TRBV7-2 with TRBJ2-3, with 8 bases fitting TRBD1. The germline CDR1 and CDR2 sequences are SGHTA and FQGNSA. The CDR3 is 14 residues long. Trimming cost V 5 bases and J 3 bases; bases outside gene matches: 4. CDR3 protein: CASSPRTGTDTQYF. The CDR3 region has the DNA TGTGCCAGCAGCCCAAGGACAGGGACAGATACGCAGTATTTT.

This clone is a singleton in its sample. V gene TRBV12-3 or TRBV12-4 combines with J gene TRBJ2-1; D uncertain. Trimming removed 0 bases from V and 7 bases from J, with 4 bases in between. This CDR3 contains 12 residues. CDR3 bases: TGTGCCAGCAGTTTAGCCCTGAATGAGCAGTTCTTC. This codes for CASSLALNEQFF.

The chain couples TRBV5-6 to TRBJ2-3; TRBD2 agrees at 10 bases. V dropped 3 bases and J dropped 5; count of bases not matched to a gene: 9. Germline-derived CDR1 and CDR2 are SGHDT and YYEEEE. The CDR3 is 16 residues long. CDR3 in amino acids: CASSSRLAGLEDTQYF. CDR3 coding DNA: TGTGCCAGCAGCTCAAGACTAGCGGGTTTGGAAGATACGCAGTATTTT.

The chain carries TRBV4-1 and TRBJ1-1; D might be TRBD1 (5 bases). The germline V gene encodes CDR1 MGHRA and CDR2 YSYEKL. V dropped 2 bases and J dropped 0 bases, with 13 bases sitting between them. The CDR3 has 16 residues. For the CDR3, the DNA is TGCGCCAGCAGCCAATCGGGGGGAAATATGAACACTGAAGCTTTCTTT. Protein product: CASSQSGGNMNTEAFF.

The chain uses TRBV6-1 and TRBJ1-2, with a possible D match to TRBD1 (6 bases). Trimming removed 2 bases from V and 8 bases from J, with 15 bases in between. The germline V gene encodes CDR1 MNHNS and CDR2 SASEGT. This CDR3 is built from 14 residues. In nucleotides, the CDR3 is TGTGCCAGCAGTGAAACACAGGGTACCTACGGCTACACCTTC. Translating gives CASSETQGTYGYTF.

The genes are TRBV19 and TRBJ1-4; D unclear. This CDR3 has 17 residues. V lost 1 base and J 0 bases, leaving 12 bases between the germline ends. CDR1 is LNHDA, CDR2 SQIVND, per germline (reference sequence). This CDR3 reads CASSIGPRPATNEKLFF. For the CDR3, the DNA is TGTGCCAGTAGTATAGGACCAAGGCCCGCAACTAATGAAAAACTGTTTTTT.

The chain has TRBV7-9 and TRBJ2-3, with 13 bases matching TRBD2. The ends lost 1 base at V and 0 bases at J; junction bases unmatched: 1. The V gene's germline CDR1 is SEHNR and CDR2 FQNEAQ (reference sequence). The CDR3 is 17 amino acids. The CDR3 reads CASSLGTSGSSTDTQYF. CDR3 DNA sequence: TGTGCCAGCAGCTTAGGGACTAGCGGGAGTAGCACAGATACGCAGTATTTT.

This clone occurred once. This sequence joins TRBV12-3 or TRBV12-4 and TRBJ1-5; a possible D gene is TRBD1 (5 bases). V was shortened by 5 bases and J by 7 bases, with 9 bases between the two germline ends. The CDR3 runs 12 residues. CDR3 loop: CASSPQGQPQHF. As DNA, the CDR3 is TGTGCCAGCAGTCCCCAGGGACAGCCCCAGCATTTT.

The chain carries TRBV6-6 and TRBJ2-2; D is undetermined. The CDR3 totals 14 residues. Trimming cost V 2 bases and J 4 bases, with 8 bases left between them. The germline CDR1 and CDR2 sequences are MNHNY and SVGAGI (reference sequence). CDR3 DNA sequence: TGTGCCAGCAGTTACCGACCGAGCACCGGGGAGCTGTTTTTT. It yields the protein CASSYRPSTGELFF.

This sequence joins TRBV5-5 and TRBJ1-4, with no clear D. The CDR3 has 15 amino acids. Germline V gene data show CDR1 as SGHKS and CDR2 as YYEKEE (reference sequence). The ends were cut back, 5 bases at V and 3 bases at J, with 14 bases in the middle. CDR3 residues: CASSRGGLANEKLFF. CDR3 coding DNA: TGTGCCAGCAGTCGGGGAGGTCTAGCTAATGAAAAACTGTTTTTT.

V and J are TRBV27 and TRBJ2-3, with 9 bases that match TRBD1. The CDR3 is 15 amino acids. The germline V gene encodes CDR1 MNHEY and CDR2 SMNVEV (reference sequence). V was pared by 0 bases and J by 4 bases, with 2 bases of the junction left unmatched. The DNA for the CDR3 is TGTGCCAGCAGTTTATCAGGGACAGGGCCAGATACGCAGTATTTT. Its protein product is CASSLSGTGPDTQYF.

The genes are TRBV19 and TRBJ1-1, with unresolved D. Germline CDR1 reads LNHDA; CDR2 reads SQIVND (reference sequence). This CDR3 is 11 amino acids long. V gave up 7 bases and J gave up 1 base, with 4 bases separating them. The CDR3 is CASIANTEAFF. Here the CDR3 DNA reads TGTGCCAGTATCGCGAACACTGAAGCTTTCTTT.

The chain has TRBV2 and TRBJ1-5; the match to TRBD1 covers 10 bases. Trimming took 4 bases from V and 5 from J; bases not matched to a gene: 5. CDR1 is SNHLY and CDR2 is FYNNEI in the germline V gene. The CDR3 length is 15 residues. CDR3 DNA: TGTGCCAGCAGTGGACAGGGGGCCGCGGATCAGCCCCAGCATTTT. Protein: CASSGQGAADQPQHF.